These T cell receptor beta chains were read from a single sample in a study of CXCR3-negative and CXCR3-positive naive CD8 T cells. TCRdb re-called the 5' RACE reads; every CDR3 protein appears as one record, without DNA. Here the sample table reports about 40,000 distinct CDR3 sequences. The material sequenced was naive CXCR3- CD8+ T cells from blood. These receptors were taken from a human donor in good health. Some clones in this sample may be carry-over from other donors' samples. The CDR3 runs from the conserved cysteine through the conserved F or W. Fields, in order: J gene, V gene, CDR3 protein.

j_call: TRBJ1-1; v_call: TRBV29-1; cdr3_aa: CSVGLDPLMNTEAFF
j_call: TRBJ1-3; v_call: TRBV29-1; cdr3_aa: CSVEMPNSGNTIYF
j_call: TRBJ2-7; v_call: TRBV29-1; cdr3_aa: CSAVGVGGPTYYEQYF
j_call: TRBJ1-1; v_call: TRBV5-1; cdr3_aa: CASSLRVGQIEAFF
j_call: TRBJ2-7; v_call: TRBV7-3; cdr3_aa: CASSRGQIDEQYF
j_call: TRBJ2-1; v_call: TRBV20-1; cdr3_aa: CSATTSGRPYNEQFF
j_call: TRBJ2-2; v_call: TRBV4-2; cdr3_aa: CASSQDLGDRGHGELFF
j_call: TRBJ2-1; v_call: TRBV3-2; cdr3_aa: CASSSHSRSYNEQFF
j_call: TRBJ1-1; v_call: TRBV6-2/TRBV6-3; cdr3_aa: CASSWNSDRGNTEAFF
j_call: TRBJ2-6; v_call: TRBV29-1; cdr3_aa: CSVEDLVTSSGANVLTF
j_call: TRBJ2-7; v_call: TRBV7-9; cdr3_aa: CASSLPSQDFSYEQYF
j_call: TRBJ2-3; v_call: TRBV3-1; cdr3_aa: CASSHPKRAGDPTDTQYF
j_call: TRBJ2-2; v_call: TRBV3-1; cdr3_aa: CASSPSFGDDGGELFF
j_call: TRBJ1-2; v_call: TRBV7-9; cdr3_aa: CAFTSYSYGYTF
j_call: TRBJ2-1; v_call: TRBV29-1; cdr3_aa: CSVPGWADEQFF
j_call: TRBJ2-1; v_call: TRBV20-1; cdr3_aa: CSATVGDQGGHTNEQFF
j_call: TRBJ2-3; v_call: TRBV7-8; cdr3_aa: CASSLVNGDTQYF
j_call: TRBJ2-7; v_call: TRBV5-1; cdr3_aa: CASSLQSGTITYEQYF
j_call: TRBJ2-7; v_call: TRBV6-2/TRBV6-3; cdr3_aa: CASSSINGLAGEEQYF
j_call: TRBJ2-1; v_call: TRBV19; cdr3_aa: CASSAGGPGNEQFF
j_call: TRBJ2-1; v_call: TRBV11-2; cdr3_aa: CASSLGLSGGSYNEQFF
j_call: TRBJ2-7; v_call: TRBV20-1; cdr3_aa: CSAQADRKYEQYF
j_call: TRBJ2-7; v_call: TRBV2; cdr3_aa: CASSGLAGGREQYF
j_call: TRBJ2-2; v_call: TRBV5-1; cdr3_aa: CASSLGKGRGTGELFF
j_call: TRBJ2-2; v_call: TRBV6-2/TRBV6-3; cdr3_aa: CASGWQDTGELFF
j_call: TRBJ2-1; v_call: TRBV25-1; cdr3_aa: CASSEYPDRGGTYNEQFF
j_call: TRBJ2-5; v_call: TRBV20-1; cdr3_aa: CSANYPSGKTQETQYF
j_call: TRBJ2-7; v_call: TRBV21-1; cdr3_aa: CASSKPSDHYEQYF
j_call: TRBJ2-1; v_call: TRBV25-1; cdr3_aa: CASDGGGAYNEQFF
j_call: TRBJ1-4; v_call: TRBV20-1; cdr3_aa: CSARPGQENEKLFF